This passage covers 31 T cell receptor beta chains from one sample sequenced in a study of cytomegalovirus exposure and HLA in healthy donors. With 60 Vbeta and 13 Jbeta primers, the PCR was carried out. The repertoire was sequenced with immunoSEQ multiplex PCR; TCRdb's copy has only in-frame clones and lacks some. The table lists 110,000 or so clones, approximately 70% of them singletons, with 5.4% in the top ten. The source material was PBMCs. These receptors all come from a woman in her 70s in good health and CMV-seropositive.

The rearrangement joins TRBV6-5 to TRBJ1-2; TRBD1 aligns across 7 bases. The CDR3 spans 14 residues. Germline V gene sequence: CDR1 MNHEY, CDR2 SVGAGI. V lost 6 bases to trimming and J lost 4 bases; unmatched junction nucleotides: 8. The CDR3 DNA reads as TGTGCCAGCAGAAAAACAGGGGCGGGCTATGGCTACACCTTC. It specifies CASRKTGAGYGYTF.

The gene calls are TRBV30 and TRBJ1-1; 8 bases agree with TRBD1. CDR1 GTSNPN and CDR2 SVGIG come from the germline V gene (reference sequence). This CDR3 spans 16 amino acids. J was trimmed by 1 base and V by 1 base; bases with no gene match: 8. The CDR3 loop is CAWSGGPGGANTEAFF. The CDR3 nucleotides are TGTGCCTGGAGTGGGGGTCCAGGGGGCGCGAACACTGAAGCTTTCTTT.

V is TRBV4-1 and J is TRBJ2-3; 11 nucleotides match TRBD2. This CDR3 has 18 residues. Losses at the gene ends were 2 bases for V and 3 bases for J; bases not matched to a gene: 10. CDR1 is MGHRA, CDR2 YSYEKL, per germline. Here the CDR3 DNA reads TGCGCCAGCAGCCAAAGGAGTAGCGGGGGGGCCGGGACAGATACGCAGTATTTT. Amino acid sequence: CASSQRSSGGAGTDTQYF.

This clone was detected a few times. This rearrangement joins TRBV6-5 to TRBJ1-2; 7 bases are a match to TRBD1. The CDR3 covers 14 residues. V dropped 6 bases and J dropped 2; count of bases not matched to a gene: 6. Germline V lookup: CDR1 MNHEY, CDR2 SVGAGI. This CDR3 reads CASSLTGQNYGYTF. CDR3 coding DNA: TGTGCCAGCAGCCTAACGGGACAGAACTATGGCTACACCTTC.

This clone was observed a single time. The chain combines TRBV6-6 with TRBJ1-6; D not resolved. Germline loops: CDR1 MNHNY, CDR2 SVGAGI (reference sequence). CDR3 size: 15 residues. V was cut by 0 bases and J by 10 bases, with 13 bases left in between. CDR3 in amino acids: CASSYSRGIRSPLHF. The CDR3 bases are TGTGCCAGCAGTTACTCTCGGGGAATACGGTCACCCCTCCACTTT.

This chain links TRBV7-9 with TRBJ2-7, with a possible D match to TRBD1 (6 bases). V was shortened by 5 bases and J by 3 bases, with 17 bases between the two germline ends. This CDR3 is 15 amino acids long. CDR1 and CDR2 from the germline V gene are SEHNR and FQNEAQ (reference sequence). The CDR3 protein is CASSPDNSRGYEQYF. CDR3 nucleotides: TGTGCCAGCAGCCCCGATAATTCCAGGGGCTACGAGCAGTACTTC.

The CDR3 spells CASRPGQGGNQPQHF. The DNA of the CDR3 is TGTGCCAGCAGGCCCGGACAGGGAGGGAATCAGCCCCAGCATTTT. The chain recombines TRBV6-6 with TRBJ1-5; 8 positions match TRBD1. Trimming at V came to 6 bases and at J to 4 bases, leaving 8 bases not matched to a gene. The CDR3 totals 15 residues. The V gene's germline CDR1 is MNHNY and CDR2 SVGAGI (reference sequence).

J is TRBJ1-6 and V is TRBV10-3; a weak D match, TRBD1 (5 bases). Trimming shortened V by 7 bases and J by 9 bases, and 13 bases separated the two germline ends. The CDR3 consists of 13 residues. Per the germline V gene, CDR1 is ENHRY and CDR2 is SYGVKD. The CDR3 DNA is TGTGCCATCACTACAGGATTGGGTTCACCCCTCCACTTT. Translated, it gives CAITTGLGSPLHF.

This chain joins TRBV4-1 and TRBJ2-1; tentative D call: TRBD2 (6 bases). The germline V and J ends were trimmed by 0 bases and 9 bases, with 9 bases remaining between them. Per the germline V gene, CDR1 is MGHRA and CDR2 is YSYEKL. The CDR3 is made up of 13 amino acids. In DNA form, the CDR3 reads TGCGCCAGCAGCCAAGATTGGAGGGGTGAGCAGTTCTTC. It translates to CASSQDWRGEQFF.

The rearrangement uses TRBV6-4 and TRBJ1-1, with a possible D match to TRBD1 (5 bases). CDR3 length equals 15 residues. The ends were cut back, 0 bases at V and 3 bases at J, with 11 bases in the middle. The germline gives CDR1 MRHNA, CDR2 SNTAGT. In nucleotides, the CDR3 is TGTGCCAGCAGTGACTCCCAGGGTTCGTACACTGAAGCTTTCTTT. This translates into CASSDSQGSYTEAFF.

The rearrangement uses TRBV30 and TRBJ1-2, with D maybe TRBD1 (5 bases). The CDR3 is made up of 13 amino acids. V was cut by 3 bases and J by 4 bases, with 12 bases left in between. The germline CDR1 and CDR2 sequences are GTSNPN and SVGIG (reference sequence). CDR3 bases: TGTGCCTGGAGCCCTCAGGGAGGCTATGGCTACACCTTC. Translating it yields CAWSPQGGYGYTF. The variable domain in full, completed from reference TRBV30 and TRBJ1-2, reads SQTIHQWPATLVQPVGSPLSLECTVEGTSNPNLYWYRQAAGRGLQLLFYSVGIGQISSEVPQNLSASRPQDRQFILSSKKLLLSDSGFYLCAWSPQGGYGYTFGSGTRLTVV.

A word on this clone: Other DNA sequences of this sample code for an identical CDR3. This chain uses TRBV19 with TRBJ2-3; D is possibly TRBD1 (6 bases). Germline V gene lookup returns CDR1 LNHDA and CDR2 SQIVND (reference sequence). With 3 bases removed from V and 0 bases from J, the gap between germline ends came to 7 bases. The CDR3 runs to 14 residues. The CDR3 DNA is TGTGCCAGTAGTATTGGACAGAGCACAGATACGCAGTATTTT. The encoded protein is CASSIGQSTDTQYF.

This chain uses TRBV7-2 with TRBJ2-2, with 11 bases aligning to TRBD1. Germline CDR1 and CDR2: SGHTA and FQGNSA. The CDR3 sequence is 15 residues long. Trimming cost V 3 bases and J 8 bases; bases outside gene matches: 5. The CDR3: CASSLGQGVPGELFF. The CDR3 nucleotides read TGTGCCAGCAGCTTGGGACAGGGGGTCCCTGGGGAGCTGTTTTTT.

Concerning this clone itself: This CDR3 is missing its conserved last phenylalanine or tryptophan, likely due to a read error. V gene TRBV4-3 combines with J gene TRBJ1-4; D remains ambiguous. Germline V gene sequence: CDR1 LGHNA, CDR2 YSLEER. V dropped 1 base and J dropped 9 bases, with 6 bases sitting between them. The CDR3 has 12 amino acids. CDR3 sequence: CASSQGNQKLFV. CDR3 bases: TGCGCCAGCAGCCAAGGAAACCAAAAACTGTTTGTT.

The rearrangement joins TRBV6-1 to TRBJ1-6, with 8 bases matching TRBD1. Germline V lookup: CDR1 MNHNS, CDR2 SASEGT. The trim removed 1 base at V and 10 bases at J, leaving 6 bases unmatched. The CDR3 length is 15 residues. The DNA of the CDR3 is TGTGCCAGCAGTGAAGGTTACAGGGGGTCATCACCCCTCCACTTT. Protein sequence: CASSEGYRGSSPLHF.

This chain joins TRBV7-2 and TRBJ2-2; no definite D call. CDR1 and CDR2 from the germline V gene are SGHTA and FQGNSA. With 5 bases removed from V and 5 bases from J, the gap between germline ends came to 18 bases. This CDR3 has 16 residues. CDR3 in DNA: TGTGCCAGCAGCCTATCTAGTCGAGGCGGTACCGGGGAGCTGTTTTTT. Translated: CASSLSSRGGTGELFF.

V gene TRBV4-2 combines with J gene TRBJ2-3; TRBD2 matches 9 bases. The CDR3 consists of 16 residues. The germline CDR1 and CDR2 sequences are LGHNA and YNFKEQ. V lost 4 bases, J lost 6 bases, and 11 bases stayed unmatched. The CDR3 nucleotides read TGTGCCAGCAGCCTGAGCGGGGGGATCCCCACGGATACGCAGTATTTT. Its protein product is CASSLSGGIPTDTQYF.

This clone was seen only once. Other DNA sequences in this specimen translate into the identical CDR3. This rearrangement joins TRBV7-9 to TRBJ1-1; TRBD1 aligns across 7 bases. The CDR3 sequence is 14 residues long. CDR1 and CDR2 (germline): SEHNR, FQNEAQ (reference sequence). Germline trimming cut 2 bases from V and 0 bases from J; bases unmatched to any gene: 0. This chain's CDR3 is CASSLQGVNTEAFF. The CDR3 DNA is TGTGCCAGCAGCTTACAGGGGGTGAACACTGAAGCTTTCTTT. Filled out from reference TRBV7-9 and TRBJ1-1, the complete variable domain reads DTGVSQNPRHKITKRGQNVTFRCDPISEHNRLYWYRQTLGQGPEFLTYFQNEAQLEKSRLLSDRFSAERPKGSFSTLEIQRTEQGDSAMYLCASSLQGVNTEAFFGQGTRLTVV.

This chain joins TRBV19 and TRBJ2-3; tentative D call: TRBD2 (6 bases). V was trimmed by 5 bases and J by 3 bases, leaving 9 bases between them. Germline-derived CDR1 and CDR2 are LNHDA and SQIVND (reference sequence). The CDR3 runs to 13 residues. The CDR3 region has the DNA TGTGCCAGTAGTCTCGCGGGAACAGATACGCAGTATTTT. Translating it yields CASSLAGTDTQYF.

J is TRBJ1-1 and V is TRBV18; D possibly corresponds to TRBD1 (5 bases). The CDR3 totals 15 residues. CDR1 is KGHSH and CDR2 is LQKENI in the germline V gene. V shed 2 bases and J shed 0 bases, with 10 bases lying between them. The CDR3 here is CASSPAGRMNTEAFF. DNA of the CDR3: TGTGCCAGCTCACCAGCGGGACGGATGAACACTGAAGCTTTCTTT. Together with reference TRBV18 and TRBJ1-1, the CDR3 gives the full variable domain: NAGVMQNPRHLVRRRGQEARLRCSPMKGHSHVYWYRQLPEEGLKFMVYLQKENIIDESGMPKERFSAEFPKEGPSILRIQQVVRGDSAAYFCASSPAGRMNTEAFFGQGTRLTVV.

CDR3 in DNA: TGTGCCAGCAGCCTATTTAAACAGGGCCTTCAGCCCCAGCATTTT. This sequence encodes CASSLFKQGLQPQHF. The rearrangement links TRBV4-2 to TRBJ1-5; the D gene is possibly TRBD1 (6 bases). Looked up from germline, CDR1 is LGHNA and CDR2 is YNFKEQ. The CDR3 is made up of 15 amino acids. The V end lost 4 bases, the J end lost 6 bases, and 16 bases lay between the germline ends.

V gene TRBV25-1 combines with J gene TRBJ1-1, with 10 bases that match TRBD1. CDR3 size: 12 residues. Germline V lookup: CDR1 MGHDK, CDR2 SYGVNS. The V and J ends lost 6 bases and 10 bases, in that order; junction bases with no gene match: 5. Here the CDR3 reads CASSGTGVAAFF. CDR3 DNA sequence: TGTGCCAGCAGCGGGACAGGGGTTGCAGCTTTCTTT.

The genes are TRBV25-1 and TRBJ2-5, with 8 bases that match TRBD2. V lost 3 bases and J lost 4; bases outside the gene matches: 10. Germline lookup yields CDR1 MGHDK and CDR2 SYGVNS. The CDR3 runs to 16 residues. The CDR3 here is CASSDRGGGRGETQYF. The CDR3 nucleotides read TGTGCCAGCAGTGATCGTGGCGGGGGGCGGGGAGAGACCCAGTACTTC.

This chain connects TRBV19 to TRBJ2-3, with 8 bases aligning to TRBD1. The CDR3 sequence is 16 residues long. V gave up 5 bases and J gave up 5 bases; unmatched junction bases: 12. Germline CDR1 is LNHDA and CDR2 is SQIVND (reference sequence). Written as DNA, the CDR3 is TGTGCCAGTAGTGCTACGGACAGGGTAGTTGGAGATACGCAGTATTTT. Amino acids: CASSATDRVVGDTQYF.

This chain joins TRBV27 and TRBJ1-6, with 7 bases that match TRBD1. V gave up 7 bases and J gave up 12 bases; unmatched junction bases: 21. CDR1 and CDR2 (germline): MNHEY, SMNVEV (reference sequence). The CDR3 is 17 amino acids. CDR3 sequence: CASTIPTGGGGGGPLHF. The CDR3 DNA sequence: TGTGCCAGCACCATCCCAACGGGAGGGGGCGGAGGAGGACCCCTCCACTTT.

The chain recombines TRBV5-6 with TRBJ1-3; tentatively, D is TRBD1 (6 bases). The ends were cut back, 4 bases at V and 0 bases at J, with 17 bases in the middle. The CDR3 extends over 17 amino acids. CDR1 and CDR2 (germline): SGHDT, YYEEEE. The CDR3 DNA reads as TGTGCCAGCAGCCTTACGGGGGGGGCGATCTCTGGAAACACCATATATTTT. Residues: CASSLTGGAISGNTIYF.

This sequence joins TRBV10-3 and TRBJ2-6, with D possibly being TRBD1 (6 bases). Germline V gene sequence: CDR1 ENHRY, CDR2 SYGVKD. V was shortened by 9 bases and J by 1 base, with 13 bases between the two germline ends. CDR3 size: 15 residues. This CDR3 reads CAIRDTLSGANVLTF. For the CDR3, the DNA is TGTGCCATTCGGGACACTTTATCTGGGGCCAACGTCCTGACTTTC.

V usage is TRBV2 and J usage is TRBJ2-7; 7 nucleotides match TRBD2. The CDR3 covers 14 residues. CDR1 is SNHLY and CDR2 is FYNNEI in the germline V gene. V shed 2 bases, J shed 4 bases, and the junction held 5 bases outside the gene matches. The CDR3 DNA follows: TGTGCCAGCAGTGAACGTGGACTAGTTTACGAGCAGTACTTC. Protein: CASSERGLVYEQYF.

J is TRBJ2-3 and V is TRBV9; 11 nucleotides align to TRBD2. Germline-derived CDR1 and CDR2 are SGDLS and YYNGEE. The CDR3 length is 15 residues. V shed 3 bases and J 6 bases; nucleotides not matched to a gene: 6. CDR3 protein: CASSAQTSGADTQYF. CDR3 coding DNA: TGTGCCAGCAGCGCGCAGACTAGCGGGGCTGATACGCAGTATTTT. Full variable domain (outside the CDR3, taken from reference TRBV9 and TRBJ2-3): DSGVTQTPKHLITATGQRVTLRCSPRSGDLSVYWYQQSLDQGLQFLIQYYNGEERAKGNILERFSAQQFPDLHSELNLSSLELGDSALYFCASSAQTSGADTQYFGPGTRLTVL.

V is TRBV6-5 and J is TRBJ2-3; TRBD2 matches 7 bases. Trimming cost V 6 bases and J 5 bases; bases outside gene matches: 2. This CDR3 is built from 12 residues. Germline values: CDR1 MNHEY, CDR2 SVGAGI. CDR3 region: CASRGGVDTQYF. The CDR3 nucleotides read TGTGCCAGCAGGGGGGGGGTAGATACGCAGTATTTT.

V usage is TRBV19 and J usage is TRBJ1-3; D remains unclear. The germline CDR1 and CDR2 sequences are LNHDA and SQIVND (reference sequence). The CDR3 sequence is 12 residues long. The V end was cut by 5 bases, the J end by 3 bases, with 5 bases between. DNA for the CDR3: TGTGCCAGTAGTTTTTATGGAAACACCATATATTTT. Translated, it gives CASSFYGNTIYF.